This TCR beta chain was obtained from a study of blood T cell repertoires in COVID-19. Looked up from germline, CDR1 is SNHLY and CDR2 is FYNNEI. V lost 1 base and J lost 7, with 13 bases in between. The CDR3 is 15 residues long. Clones were read by immunoSEQ multiplex PCR, and TCRdb kept only the in-frame ones, dropping some. Altogether under 200,000 clones are present, roughly 72% being singletons, with the ten largest covering 3.5% to 4.5%. Sequencing was performed on peripheral blood. V usage is TRBV2 and J usage is TRBJ1-4; a possible D gene is TRBD1 (6 bases). The receptor was derived from a woman aged 80 or over with acute or convalescent COVID-19. The CDR3 nucleotides read TGTGCCAGCAGTGAAGTTGGGGGGGCCGGTGAAAAACTGTTTTTT. Translated, it gives CASSEVGGAGEKLFF. Looking up the rest from reference TRBV2 and TRBJ1-4 gives the full variable domain: EPEVTQTPSHQVTQMGQEVILRCVPISNHLYFYWYRQILGQKVEFLVSFYNNEISEKSEIFDDQFSVERPDGSNFTLKIRSTKLEDSAMYFCASSEVGGAGEKLFFGSGTQLSVL.